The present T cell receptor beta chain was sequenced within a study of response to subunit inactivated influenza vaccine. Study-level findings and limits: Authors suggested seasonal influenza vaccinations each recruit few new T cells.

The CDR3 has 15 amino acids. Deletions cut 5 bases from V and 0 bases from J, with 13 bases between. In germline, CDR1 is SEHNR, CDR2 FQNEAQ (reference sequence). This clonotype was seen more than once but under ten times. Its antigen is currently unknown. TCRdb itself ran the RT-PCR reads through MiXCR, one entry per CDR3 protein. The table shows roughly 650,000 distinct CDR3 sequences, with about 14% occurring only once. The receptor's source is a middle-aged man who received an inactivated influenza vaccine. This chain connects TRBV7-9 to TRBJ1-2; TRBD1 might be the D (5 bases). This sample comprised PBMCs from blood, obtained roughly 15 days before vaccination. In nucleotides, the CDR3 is TGTGCCAGCAGCACCTCCGGGGCAGCTAACTATGGCTACACCTTC. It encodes CASSTSGAANYGYTF.